This is a list of T cell receptor beta chains from one sample in a study of vaccination and CD4 T cells after COVID-19. In TCRdb, the PCR reads were re-called with MiXCR into one record per CDR3 protein. The sample holds roughly 17,000 distinct CDR3 sequences, around 50% seen once. The antigens of these receptors remain unknown. Source: CD4+ T cells from blood, cultured in vitro, taken before SARS-CoV-2 vaccination. These receptors came from a human donor who had recovered from COVID-19. CDR3s include the opening cysteine and the closing phenylalanine or tryptophan. The D gene is left open where the match is weak. For some rows the clone size is stated as once, few or many, or as a class when expanded; others skip it.

>.|17|TRBD1|TRBJ2-5|TRBV6-5
TGTGCCAGCAGTTACTCTCCGGGACAGGGGGGGATGGAGACCCAGTACTTC
CASSYSPGQGGMETQYF
>.|15|.|TRBJ1-1|TRBV6-2/TRBV6-3
TGTGCCAGCAGTTCACCGATCACGGGGTACCAAGAAGCTTTCTTT
CASSSPITGYQEAFF
>.|18|TRBD2|TRBJ2-1|TRBV24-1
TGTGCCACCAGTGATCAGGGACTAGCGGAAGGTAAGCTCAATGAGCAGTTCTTC
CATSDQGLAEGKLNEQFF
>few|14|.|TRBJ1-2|TRBV15
TGTGCCACCAGCAGAGAGACCACAAACTATGGCTACACCTTC
CATSRETTNYGYTF
>few|13|.|TRBJ1-5|TRBV10-2
TGCGCCAGCAGTGGACAATACAATCAGCCCCAGCATTTT
CASSGQYNQPQHF
>once|14|.|TRBJ1-2|TRBV30
TGTGCCTGGATAGGAGGGTATCCAGACTATGGCTACACCTTC
CAWIGGYPDYGYTF
>.|12|TRBD1|TRBJ2-7|TRBV6-2/TRBV6-3
TGTGCCAGCAGTCGACAGGGTTACGAGCAGTACTTC
CASSRQGYEQYF
>few|15|.|TRBJ1-5|TRBV20-1
TGCAGTGCTAAGAGGGCATTCGATAGCAATCAGCCCCAGCATTTT
CSAKRAFDSNQPQHF
>.|13|.|TRBJ2-7|TRBV28
TGTGCCAGCCTAAGACACAACTCCTACGAGCAGTACTTC
CASLRHNSYEQYF
>once|15|.|TRBJ1-5|TRBV15
TGTACCACCAGCAGAGATTCCAAGAGCGATCAGCCCCAGCATTTT
CTTSRDSKSDQPQHF
>.|13|.|TRBJ2-5|TRBV12-3/TRBV12-4
TGTGCCAGCAGACCACAGGGTCGTGAGACCCAGTACTTC
CASRPQGRETQYF
>.|17|.|TRBJ2-2|TRBV15
TGTGCCACCAGCAGAGATAGGGAGAGCCTTAACACCGGGGAGCTGTTTTTT
CATSRDRESLNTGELFF
>.|12|.|TRBJ1-5|TRBV6-1
TGTGCCAGCAGCAAGGACGGACGGGCCCAGCATTTT
CASSKDGRAQHF
>.|14|.|TRBJ1-2|TRBV11-2
TGTGCCAGCAGCCGAACACAGGGACTGGGGGGCTACACCTTC
CASSRTQGLGGYTF
>once|14|TRBD2|TRBJ2-5|TRBV19
TGTGCCACTCTAGGGAGCGGGAGAGGGGAGACCCAGTACTTC
CATLGSGRGETQYF
>.|16|TRBD1|TRBJ2-3|TRBV20-1
TGCAGTGCTAGAGGGGCCGGGACAGGGAATCCAGATACGCAGTATTTT
CSARGAGTGNPDTQYF
>.|15|TRBD2|TRBJ2-3|TRBV30
TGTGCCTGGGATACCCCGGGACTAGACACAGATACGCAGTATTTT
CAWDTPGLDTDTQYF
>.|15|TRBD1|TRBJ1-6|TRBV19
TGTGCCAGTAGTGACAGGGGTCTGGCGAATTCACCCCTCCACTTT
CASSDRGLANSPLHF
>few|14|.|TRBJ1-2|TRBV10-3
TGTGCCATCAGGGTGGGAGGCAGCGACTATGGCTACACCTTC
CAIRVGGSDYGYTF
>few|10|.|TRBJ2-1|TRBV7-2
TGTGCCAGCAGCCATGGAGAGCAGTTCTTC
CASSHGEQFF
>.|13|TRBD2|TRBJ2-1|TRBV19
TGTGCCAGCACCGGGACTAGGAGTGATGAGCAGTTCTTC
CASTGTRSDEQFF
>.|13|.|TRBJ2-1|TRBV7-9
TGTGCCAGCAAAACAGGGTCCTACAATGAGCAGTTCTTC
CASKTGSYNEQFF
>few|16|TRBD1|TRBJ2-4|TRBV20-1
TGCAGTGCTACCGCCGGGACAGGTCTAGCCAAAAACATTCAGTACTTC
CSATAGTGLAKNIQYF
>.|17|.|TRBJ1-5|TRBV19
TGTGCCAGTAGTCCAAGACGCGGGGCAGGGACCCCTCAGCCCCAGCATTTT
CASSPRRGAGTPQPQHF
>few|14|.|TRBJ1-2|TRBV6-1
TGTGCCAGCAGGGCCCCAGGATTTAACTATGGCTACACCTTC
CASRAPGFNYGYTF
>.|14|.|TRBJ2-2|TRBV28
TGTGCCAGCAGTTTAATAGGGGTCACCGGGGAGCTGTTTTTT
CASSLIGVTGELFF
>few|19|TRBD1|TRBJ1-4|TRBV20-1
TGCAGTGCTATTCCATACCGGGACAGGGGCCGCATGGGCACCAAAAAACTGTTTTTT
CSAIPYRDRGRMGTKKLFF
>.|14|.|TRBJ2-1|TRBV20-1
TGCAGTGCTAGGGTGTCTTACGGGTACAATGAGCAGTTCTTC
CSARVSYGYNEQFF
>.|15|.|TRBJ2-1|TRBV25-1
TGTGCCAGCAGTGGGGGACGGAGCTCCTACAATGAGCAGTTCTTC
CASSGGRSSYNEQFF
>.|12|.|TRBJ1-4|TRBV20-1
TGCAGCGTACTGGGGGCTGGAGAAAAACTGTTTTTT
CSVLGAGEKLFF
>.|18|TRBD2|TRBJ2-6|TRBV7-2
TGTGCCAGCAGACGAACTAGCGGGGGGCGCTCTGGGGCCAACGTCCTGACTTTC
CASRRTSGGRSGANVLTF
>.|14|.|TRBJ2-2|TRBV20-1
TGCAGTGCTAGCCCCGGGGGTAGGGGCGGGGAGCTGTTTTTT
CSASPGGRGGELFF
>.|14|TRBD1|TRBJ1-1|TRBV20-1
TGCAGTGCTCGCCTGGGACAGTTGAACACTGAAGCTTTCTTT
CSARLGQLNTEAFF
>.|12|.|TRBJ1-1|TRBV27
TGTGCCAGCAGCACCCTGGGCACTGAAGCTTTCTTT
CASSTLGTEAFF
>.|14|TRBD1|TRBJ2-3|TRBV6-1
TGTGCCAGCAGTACCCGGGACAGGGCAGATACGCAGTATTTT
CASSTRDRADTQYF
>.|14|.|TRBJ2-1|TRBV19
TGTGCCAGTGGTGCGGGGGCCCCGGGCAATGAGCAGTTCTTC
CASGAGAPGNEQFF
>.|14|TRBD1|TRBJ2-7|TRBV20-1
TGCAGTGCTAGAGATGCTCAGGGGGCGCGGGAGCAGTACTTC
CSARDAQGAREQYF
>.|14|.|TRBJ1-1|TRBV6-1
TGTGCCAGCAGGCACGGGACTTCGAACGCTGAAGCTTTCTTT
CASRHGTSNAEAFF
>.|13|.|TRBJ1-6|TRBV11-2
TGTGCCAGCAGCGCGATCTTGGGGTCACCCCTCCACTTT
CASSAILGSPLHF
>.|15|.|TRBJ1-1|TRBV19
TGTGCCAGTAGTATAGATCGGGCCGGGCAGACTGAAGCTTTCTTT
CASSIDRAGQTEAFF
>.|14|TRBD1|TRBJ1-2|TRBV6-1
TGTGCCAGCAGTCGCGACAGGGTTGGGGGAGGCTACACCTTC
CASSRDRVGGGYTF
>few|16|.|TRBJ1-6|TRBV6-5
TGTGCCAGCAGTTATAAGGCGAGCTCCTATAATTCACCCCTCCACTTT
CASSYKASSYNSPLHF
>.|16|TRBD1|TRBJ2-2|TRBV24-1
TGTGCCACCAGTGATTTTGGACAGGGGCTGACCGGGGAGCTGTTTTTT
CATSDFGQGLTGELFF
>.|18|TRBD1|TRBJ1-6|TRBV7-2
TGTGCCAGCAGCTTATTCGGACAGGGGGTTTCAGAAAATTCACCCCTCCACTTT
CASSLFGQGVSENSPLHF
>few|13|TRBD1|TRBJ1-2|TRBV10-3
TGTGCCAGCACCAGACAGGGAGACTATGGCTACACCTTC
CASTRQGDYGYTF
>.|16|.|TRBJ1-1|TRBV20-1
TGCAGTGCTAGAGTACAGTCCGGGACATTGAACACTGAAGCTTTCTTT
CSARVQSGTLNTEAFF
>.|15|.|TRBJ2-7|TRBV7-8
TGTGCCAGCAGCTTAAGTGCCGGGGCAGGCGTATATCAGTACTTC
CASSLSAGAGVYQYF
>few|15|.|TRBJ1-5|TRBV7-2
TGTGCCAGCAGCTTAGTAGTGGGGGGCAATCAGCCCCAGCATTTT
CASSLVVGGNQPQHF
>.|14|.|TRBJ1-6|TRBV5-1
TGCGCCAGCCGACTTCAGGATCTGGGTCCACCCCTCCACTTT
CASRLQDLGPPLHF
>.|17|TRBD2|TRBJ2-2|TRBV24-1
TGTGCCACCAGTGATTTCCCCAGCGGGGCTAACACCGGGGAGCTGTTTTTT
CATSDFPSGANTGELFF
>.|14|TRBD2|TRBJ2-1|TRBV19
TGTGCCAGTGGACCTAGCGGGGATTACAATGAGCAGTTCTTC
CASGPSGDYNEQFF